This TCR beta chain was captured in a study of graft-versus-host responses after intestinal transplantation. Looking at the study overall: Anti-thymocyte globulin induction preceded approximately three years of tacrolimus and steroid maintenance in all recipients. Study-level points and caveats: Graft-versus-host to host-versus-graft clonal ratios in allografts were high in patients with graft-donor T cell macrochimerism.

As for this clone: As yet, its antigen is unknown.

Libraries were prepared by immunoSEQ multiplex PCR; TCRdb keeps only in-frame clonotypes and omits some of them. The sample carries about 47,000 clones, over 80% recorded once. CDR3 length equals 15 residues. With 4 bases clipped from V and 5 bases from J, the junction kept 9 bases outside the gene matches. CDR1 and CDR2 from the germline V gene are SGHAT and FQNNGV. The gene calls are TRBV11-2 and TRBJ1-1, with 8 bases aligning to TRBD1. This sequence originates from a human patient who received an intestinal transplant, so some T cells may come from the graft donor. The sequences come from PBMCs, collected approximately 740 days after a first intestinal transplant, on the day of a second. This chain's CDR3 is CASSSEGRQGTEAFF. CDR3 bases: TGTGCCAGCAGCTCCGAGGGCAGACAGGGGACTGAAGCTTTCTTT. Drawing the rest from reference TRBV11-2 and TRBJ1-1, the complete variable domain is EAGVAQSPRYKIIEKRQSVAFWCNPISGHATLYWYQQILGQGPKLLIQFQNNGVVDDSQLPKDRFSAERLKGVDSTLKIQPAKLEDSAVYLCASSSEGRQGTEAFFGQGTRLTVV.